This T cell receptor (beta chain) was profiled in a study of OX40 agonist ivuxolimab in advanced cancers. Overall study: Patients were dosed intravenously with ivuxolimab at 0.01 to 10 mg/kg every 2 weeks. Treatment received earlier with anti-PD-1, anti-PD-L1 or anti-CTLA-4 agents was allowed, and around 40% had some. Three individuals attained partial responses, comprising one hepatocellular carcinoma case and two cutaneous melanoma cases.

The study, taken as a whole, reports: Clonal expansion by week 6 occurred in CD4+ and CD8+ blood T cells (at 0.1 to 3.0 mg/kg).

Germline assignment: CDR1 MDHEN and CDR2 SYDVKM. The CDR3 is 16 residues long. With 6 bases removed from V and 0 bases from J, the gap between germline ends came to 17 bases. Concerning this clone itself: What it binds is not known.

Produced via immunoSEQ multiplex PCR; TCRdb's table is partial and in-frame only. The sample has 40,000 to 50,000 clones, about 86% seen once. The input for sequencing was CD4+ or CD8+ T cells sorted from blood, taken in a trial of the OX40 agonist ivuxolimab. The rearrangement uses TRBV28 and TRBJ1-2, with D possibly TRBD1 on 6 matching bases. This clonotype was obtained from an adult with an advanced solid tumor such as melanoma, head and neck, liver or kidney cancer. CDR3 region: CASRMAGAQANYGYTF. The CDR3 region has the DNA TGTGCCAGCAGAATGGCAGGGGCGCAAGCTAACTATGGCTACACCTTC.